The next 16 T cell receptor beta chains were all read from a single sample in a study of graft-versus-host responses after intestinal transplantation. Here immunoSEQ multiplex PCR was the method, and the copy in TCRdb shows in-frame clones only, minus some. Of 90,000 to 150,000 clones in the sample, roughly 95% were seen once. These receptors lack a known antigen. The starting material was unstimulated CD8+ T cells sorted from spleen or lymph node cells, obtained before intestinal transplant. Receptors originate from a human donor who received an intestinal transplant.

The chain carries TRBV10-3 and TRBJ1-3; D ambiguous. Germline CDR1 ENHRY, CDR2 SYGVKD. The V and J ends lost 3 bases and 9 bases respectively, with 6 bases between them. The CDR3 spans 11 residues. The CDR3 DNA reads as TGTGCCATCAGTGAAGTTTTCACCATATATTTT. This sequence encodes CAISEVFTIYF.

The V call is TRBV29-1, the J call TRBJ2-5; D is perhaps TRBD1 or TRBD2 (5 bases each). The J call may be incorrect, as the DNA end agrees better with TRBJ2-7. CDR1 is SQVTM and CDR2 is ANQGSEA in the germline V gene. The CDR3 is 14 residues long. Written as DNA, the CDR3 is TGCAGCGTTGAAGGAGAGTGGGGGACCTACGAGCAGTACTTC. Its protein is CSVEGEWGTYEQYF.

The J gene is TRBJ2-7, the V gene TRBV9; 8 nucleotides line up with TRBD2. CDR1 and CDR2 from the germline V gene are SGDLS and YYNGEE. V shed 3 bases, J shed 0 bases, and the junction held 5 bases outside the gene matches. CDR3 length: 15 residues. This CDR3 reads CASSGGSGSSYEQYF. The CDR3 DNA reads TGTGCCAGCAGCGGAGGGAGCGGGAGCTCCTACGAGCAGTACTTC.

This clone has only one observation. The V and J genes are TRBV27 and TRBJ1-2; D might be TRBD1 (5 bases). Germline CDR1 MNHEY, CDR2 SMNVEV (reference sequence). This CDR3 contains 15 residues. V was cut by 2 bases and J by 2 bases, with 12 bases left in between. The CDR3 sequence is CASSLGWGLNYGYTF. CDR3 sequence (DNA): TGTGCCAGCAGTTTAGGTTGGGGGTTGAACTATGGCTACACCTTC.

The V call is TRBV27, the J call TRBJ2-1; D is unclear. Germline CDR1 and CDR2: MNHEY and SMNVEV (reference sequence). The CDR3 consists of 15 residues. V lost 0 bases to trimming and J lost 7 bases, with 13 bases between them. The DNA of the CDR3 is TGTGCCAGCAGTTTATCCCCGACTGGAAGGAATGAGCAGTTCTTC. Protein: CASSLSPTGRNEQFF.

Note on this clone: The junction shows a germline mismatch at one end, possibly a read error. The same CDR3 also results from other DNA sequences found in this sample. The chain links TRBV28 to TRBJ2-3, with 13 positions matching TRBD2. The CDR3 has 17 amino acids. Germline CDR1 is MDHEN and CDR2 is SYDVKM. The CDR3 nucleotides are TGCGCCAGCAGTCAACTACTAGCGGGAGGGCCCACAGATACGCAGTATTTT. Protein sequence: CASSQLLAGGPTDTQYF. Drawing the rest from reference TRBV28 and TRBJ2-3, the complete variable domain is DVKVTQSSRYLVKRTGEKVFLECVQDMDHENMFWYRQDPGLGLRLIYFSYDVKMKEKGDIPEGYSVSREKKERFSLILESASTNQTSMYLCASSQLLAGGPTDTQYFGPGTRLTVL.

The CDR3: CASSVAESSGKDFYEQYF. The CDR3 nucleotides are TGTGCCAGCAGCGTAGCTGAATCTTCGGGGAAGGATTTCTACGAGCAGTACTTC. This rearrangement joins TRBV9 to TRBJ2-7; D is possibly TRBD2 (5 bases). The CDR3 extends over 18 amino acids. Germline V gene lookup returns CDR1 SGDLS and CDR2 YYNGEE. Trimming cost V 0 bases and J 3 bases, with 22 bases left between them.

The chain carries TRBV30 and TRBJ1-2, with unresolved D. V was clipped by 8 bases and J by 8 bases, with 18 bases between them. Germline CDR1 GTSNPN, CDR2 SVGIG (reference sequence). The CDR3 spans 12 residues. The CDR3 protein is CAGRQGAAGYTF. The DNA of the CDR3 is TGTGCCGGACGACAAGGAGCGGCGGGCTACACCTTC.

The chain recombines TRBV4-1 with TRBJ2-1; 11 bases line up with TRBD2. V lost 0 bases, J lost 10 bases, and 11 bases stayed unmatched. CDR1 is MGHRA and CDR2 is YSYEKL in the germline V gene. The CDR3 is made up of 17 amino acids. The CDR3 spells CASSQESSGRLGGEQFF. As DNA, the CDR3 is TGCGCCAGCAGCCAAGAATCTAGCGGGAGGTTGGGTGGGGAGCAGTTCTTC.

The gene calls are TRBV28 and TRBJ2-1; D might be TRBD2 (6 bases). CDR3 size: 16 residues. Trimming removed 4 bases from V and 0 bases from J, with 13 bases in between. Germline V gene data show CDR1 as MDHEN and CDR2 as SYDVKM. This CDR3 reads CASSSDSGSSYNEQFF. CDR3 DNA sequence: TGTGCCAGCAGTTCGGATAGCGGTAGCTCCTACAATGAGCAGTTCTTC.

The rearrangement links TRBV5-1 to TRBJ2-7, with D hard to call. The V and J ends lost 0 bases and 3 bases respectively, with 7 bases between them. The CDR3 has 13 amino acids. The germline V gene has CDR1 SGHRS and CDR2 YFSETQ. The CDR3 region has the DNA TGCGCCAGCAGCTTGGGGTACCTCTACGAGCAGTACTTC. Translated: CASSLGYLYEQYF. The full variable domain, with the rest looked up from reference TRBV5-1 and TRBJ2-7, is KAGVTQTPRYLIKTRGQQVTLSCSPISGHRSVSWYQQTPGQGLQFLFEYFSETQRNKGNFPGRFSGRQFSNSRSEMNVSTLELGDSALYLCASSLGYLYEQYFGPGTRLTVT.

The V gene is TRBV15, the J gene TRBJ2-7; D gene unclear. Trimming shortened V by 3 bases and J by 0 bases, and 3 bases separated the two germline ends. This CDR3 has 12 residues. CDR1 and CDR2 from the germline V gene are LNHNV and YYDKDF (reference sequence). The CDR3 spells CATSSTSYEQYF. The CDR3 DNA follows: TGTGCCACCAGCAGTACCTCCTACGAGCAGTACTTC. Full variable domain (rest looked up from reference TRBV15 and TRBJ2-7): DAMVIQNPRYQVTQFGKPVTLSCSQTLNHNVMYWYQQKSSQAPKLLFHYYDKDFNNEADTPDNFQSRRPNTSFCFLDIRSPGLGDTAMYLCATSSTSYEQYFGPGTRLTVT.

The rearrangement uses TRBV9 and TRBJ1-3, with D hard to call. Trimming removed 0 bases from V and 8 bases from J, with 12 bases in between. This CDR3 is 14 amino acids long. In germline, CDR1 is SGDLS, CDR2 YYNGEE. In nucleotides, the CDR3 is TGTGCCAGCAGCGTAGTAGAGGGTGGTGACACCATATATTTT. Its protein is CASSVVEGGDTIYF.

This chain uses TRBV6-1 with TRBJ2-1; D is uncertain. Trimming removed 8 bases at V and 3 bases at J, with 5 bases between. The germline V gene encodes CDR1 MNHNS and CDR2 SASEGT. The CDR3 totals 11 residues. The CDR3 reads CASQLYNEQFF. The CDR3 bases are TGTGCCAGCCAGCTCTACAATGAGCAGTTCTTC.

This clone appeared a single time. This chain uses TRBV13 with TRBJ2-5, with D possibly TRBD2 on 6 matching bases. Germline V gene lookup returns CDR1 PRHDT and CDR2 FYEKMQ (reference sequence). This CDR3 is built from 15 residues. The germline V and J ends were trimmed by 2 bases and 4 bases, with 14 bases remaining between them. The CDR3 loop is CASSLTTTRGETQYF. The CDR3 bases are TGTGCCAGCAGCTTAACCACGACTAGAGGAGAGACCCAGTACTTC.

J is TRBJ1-2 and V is TRBV7-9, with TRBD1 identical over 8 bases. CDR1 is SEHNR and CDR2 is FQNEAQ in the germline V gene (reference sequence). After removal of 3 bases from V and 8 bases from J, the junction contained 8 bases not matched to a gene. The CDR3 is 14 residues long. CDR3 nucleotides: TGTGCCAGCAGCTTGACAGGGGATGCTCGGGGCTACACCTTC. Residues: CASSLTGDARGYTF.